This TCR beta chain was documented in a study of blood T cell repertoires in COVID-19. In the study overall: COVID-19 samples collected from the United States, Italy and Spain covered acute and convalescent phases.

Produced via immunoSEQ multiplex PCR; TCRdb's table is partial and in-frame only. The data contain about 97,000 clones, about four fifths of them singletons. The count of this clone is one. The receptor's source is a man aged 35 to 55 with active or convalescent COVID-19. The specimen was peripheral blood.

CDR3 DNA: TGTGCCAGCAGCCCCGGACACCTTGACAATCAGCCCCAGCATTTT. This sequence encodes CASSPGHLDNQPQHF. The rearrangement links TRBV7-9 to TRBJ1-5; D may be TRBD1 (5 bases). With 5 bases removed from V and 3 bases from J, the gap between germline ends came to 14 bases. CDR1 and CDR2 from the germline V gene are SEHNR and FQNEAQ (reference sequence). The CDR3 sequence is 15 residues long.